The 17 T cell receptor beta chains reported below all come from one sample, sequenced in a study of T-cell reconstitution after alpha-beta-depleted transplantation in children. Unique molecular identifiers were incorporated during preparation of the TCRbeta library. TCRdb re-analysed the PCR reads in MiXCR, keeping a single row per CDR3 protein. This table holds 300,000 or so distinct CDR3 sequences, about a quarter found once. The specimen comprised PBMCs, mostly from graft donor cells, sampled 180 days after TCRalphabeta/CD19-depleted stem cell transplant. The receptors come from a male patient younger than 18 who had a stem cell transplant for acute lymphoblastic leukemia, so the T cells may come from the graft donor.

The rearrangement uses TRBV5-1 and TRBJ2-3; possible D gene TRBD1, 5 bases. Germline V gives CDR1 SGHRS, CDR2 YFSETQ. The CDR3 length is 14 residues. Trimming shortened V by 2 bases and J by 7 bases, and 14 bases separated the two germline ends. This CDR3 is CASSFTRGHYTQYF. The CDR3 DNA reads TGCGCCAGCAGCTTTACAAGGGGCCACTATACGCAGTATTTT. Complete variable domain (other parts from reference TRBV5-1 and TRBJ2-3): KAGVTQTPRYLIKTRGQQVTLSCSPISGHRSVSWYQQTPGQGLQFLFEYFSETQRNKGNFPGRFSGRQFSNSRSEMNVSTLELGDSALYLCASSFTRGHYTQYFGPGTRLTVL.

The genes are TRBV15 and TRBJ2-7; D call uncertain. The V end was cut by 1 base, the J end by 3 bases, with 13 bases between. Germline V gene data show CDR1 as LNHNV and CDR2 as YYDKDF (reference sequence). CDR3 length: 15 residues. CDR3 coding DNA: TGTGCCACCAGCAGAGTAACGGCGGACCACTACGAGCAGTACTTC. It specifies CATSRVTADHYEQYF.

The chain's CDR3 is CASSGTGQYEQYF. CDR3 DNA: TGTGCCAGTTCCGGGACAGGACAGTACGAGCAGTACTTC. The V gene is TRBV19, the J gene TRBJ2-7; 8 bases match TRBD1. Germline CDR1 reads LNHDA; CDR2 reads SQIVND (reference sequence). This CDR3 spans 13 amino acids. Unmatched junction bases numbered 7, after V lost 8 bases and J lost 4 bases.

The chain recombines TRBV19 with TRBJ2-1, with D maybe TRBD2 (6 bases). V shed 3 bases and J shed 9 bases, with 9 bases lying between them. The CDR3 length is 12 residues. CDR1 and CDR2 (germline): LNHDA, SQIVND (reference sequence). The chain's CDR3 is CASSMTSVEQFF. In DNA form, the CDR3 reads TGTGCCAGTAGTATGACTAGTGTTGAGCAGTTCTTC.

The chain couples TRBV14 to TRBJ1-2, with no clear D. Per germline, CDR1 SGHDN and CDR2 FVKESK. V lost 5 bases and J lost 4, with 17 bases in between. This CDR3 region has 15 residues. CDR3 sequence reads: CASSSQGVVPYGYTF. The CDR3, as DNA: TGTGCCAGCAGCAGCCAAGGTGTGGTTCCCTATGGCTACACCTTC.

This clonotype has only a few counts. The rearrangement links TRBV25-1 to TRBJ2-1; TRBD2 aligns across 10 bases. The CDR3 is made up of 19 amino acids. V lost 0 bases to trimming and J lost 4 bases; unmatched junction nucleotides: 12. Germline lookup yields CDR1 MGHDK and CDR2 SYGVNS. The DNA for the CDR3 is TGTGCCAGCAGTGAATATCCACGGGCTAGCGGGAGTAGGTACAATGAGCAGTTCTTC. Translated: CASSEYPRASGSRYNEQFF.

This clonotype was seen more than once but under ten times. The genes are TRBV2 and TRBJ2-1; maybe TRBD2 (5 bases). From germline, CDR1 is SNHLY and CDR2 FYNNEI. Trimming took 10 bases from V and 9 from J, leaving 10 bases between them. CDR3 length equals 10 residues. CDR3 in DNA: TGTGCCATCATTGGGAGTGAGCAGTTCTTC. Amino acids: CAIIGSEQFF.

CDR3 amino acids: CASSVVLAGREQFF. CDR3 nucleotides: TGTGCCAGCAGCGTAGTTCTAGCGGGCCGGGAGCAGTTCTTC. V and J are TRBV9 and TRBJ2-1; 8 bases are a match to TRBD2. V lost 0 bases to trimming and J lost 10 bases; unmatched junction nucleotides: 6. CDR1 and CDR2 from the germline V gene are SGDLS and YYNGEE. The CDR3 contains 14 residues.

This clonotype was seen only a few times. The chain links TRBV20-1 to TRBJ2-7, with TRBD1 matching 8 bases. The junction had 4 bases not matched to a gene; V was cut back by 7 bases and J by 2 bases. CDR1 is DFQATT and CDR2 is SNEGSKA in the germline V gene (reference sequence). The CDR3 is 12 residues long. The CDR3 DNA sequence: TGCAGTGGGAAGGACAGGGCCTACGAGCAGTACTTC. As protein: CSGKDRAYEQYF.

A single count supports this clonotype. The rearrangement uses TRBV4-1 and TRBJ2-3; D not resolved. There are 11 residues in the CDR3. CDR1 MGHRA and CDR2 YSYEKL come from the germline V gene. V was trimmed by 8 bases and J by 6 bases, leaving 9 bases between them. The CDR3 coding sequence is TGCGCCAGCTTGATTCGGGATACGCAGTATTTT. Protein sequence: CASLIRDTQYF.

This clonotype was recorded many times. The CDR3 nucleotides are TGCAGCGCGATAGGGCGGGGGCCTGGGCAGTACTTC. Amino acid sequence: CSAIGRGPGQYF. V gene TRBV29-1 combines with J gene TRBJ2-4; the D gene is possibly TRBD2 (7 bases). The CDR3 consists of 12 residues. V was shortened by 7 bases and J by 13 bases, with 20 bases between the two germline ends. The germline V gene has CDR1 SQVTM and CDR2 ANQGSEA. Combining the CDR3 with reference TRBV29-1 and TRBJ2-4 gives the whole variable domain SAVISQKPSRDICQRGTSLTIQCQVDSQVTMMFWYRQQPGQSLTLIATANQGSEATYESGFVIDKFPISRPNLTFSTLTVSNMSPEDSSIYLCSAIGRGPGQYFGAGTRLSVL.

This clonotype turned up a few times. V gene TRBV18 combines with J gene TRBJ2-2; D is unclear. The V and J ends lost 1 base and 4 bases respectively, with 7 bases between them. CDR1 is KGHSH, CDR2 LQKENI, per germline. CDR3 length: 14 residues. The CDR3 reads CASSPLERTGELFF. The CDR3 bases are TGTGCCAGCTCACCACTGGAGCGCACCGGGGAGCTGTTTTTT. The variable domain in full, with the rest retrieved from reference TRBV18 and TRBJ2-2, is NAGVMQNPRHLVRRRGQEARLRCSPMKGHSHVYWYRQLPEEGLKFMVYLQKENIIDESGMPKERFSAEFPKEGPSILRIQQVVRGDSAAYFCASSPLERTGELFFGEGSRLTVL.

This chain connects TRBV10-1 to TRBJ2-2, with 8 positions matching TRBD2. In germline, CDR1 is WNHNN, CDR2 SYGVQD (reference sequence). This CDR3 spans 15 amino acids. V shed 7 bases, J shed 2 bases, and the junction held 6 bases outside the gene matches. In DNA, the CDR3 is TGCGCCAGCAAAGAACTAGCGGTTAACACCGGGGAGCTGTTTTTT. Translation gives CASKELAVNTGELFF.

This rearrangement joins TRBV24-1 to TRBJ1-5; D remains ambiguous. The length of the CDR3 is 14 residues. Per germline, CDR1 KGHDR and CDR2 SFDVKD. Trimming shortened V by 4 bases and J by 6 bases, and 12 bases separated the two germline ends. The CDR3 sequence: CATSDNMSGQPQHF. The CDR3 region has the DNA TGTGCCACCAGTGACAACATGTCGGGTCAGCCCCAGCATTTT.

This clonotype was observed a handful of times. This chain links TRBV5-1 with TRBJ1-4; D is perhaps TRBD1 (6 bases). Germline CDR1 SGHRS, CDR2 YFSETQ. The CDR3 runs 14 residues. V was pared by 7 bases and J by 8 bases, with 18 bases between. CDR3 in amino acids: CASGVGGPTEKLFF. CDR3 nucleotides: TGCGCCAGCGGCGTGGGGGGCCCCACCGAAAAACTGTTTTTT.

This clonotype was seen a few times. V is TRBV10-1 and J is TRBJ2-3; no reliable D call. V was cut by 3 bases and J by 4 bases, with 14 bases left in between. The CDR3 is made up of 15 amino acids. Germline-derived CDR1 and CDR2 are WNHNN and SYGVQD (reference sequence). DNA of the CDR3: TGCGCCAGCAGTGATTCGGTCCCCCCGGCAGATACGCAGTATTTT. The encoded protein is CASSDSVPPADTQYF.

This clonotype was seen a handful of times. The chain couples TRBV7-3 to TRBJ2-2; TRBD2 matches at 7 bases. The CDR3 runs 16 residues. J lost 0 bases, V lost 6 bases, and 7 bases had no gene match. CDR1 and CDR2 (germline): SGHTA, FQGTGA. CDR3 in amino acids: CASRIAGPTNTGELFF. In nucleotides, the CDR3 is TGTGCCAGCAGGATAGCGGGCCCGACGAACACCGGGGAGCTGTTTTTT.